This entry is about one T cell receptor (beta chain). The CDR3 sequence is 16 residues long. CDR1 LNHDA and CDR2 SQIVND come from the germline V gene (reference sequence). V lost 4 bases to trimming and J lost 0 bases, with 16 bases between them. The data are from a study of T cell changes during pregnancy in multiple sclerosis. Assay: immunoSEQ multiplex PCR; the TCRdb copy retains only in-frame clones and omits some. Among around 56,000 clones listed, around 94% were seen once. The source was CD8+ T cells from peripheral blood mononuclear cells, collected after pregnancy. The chain combines TRBV19 with TRBJ2-7; D remains unclear. The source of this sequence is a female donor with multiple sclerosis, enrolled in a pregnancy study. The CDR3 DNA is TGTGCCAGTAGTAACTATCTTCAGTCCAGCTCCTACGAGCAGTACTTC. It translates to CASSNYLQSSSYEQYF. Drawing the rest from reference TRBV19 and TRBJ2-7, the complete variable domain is DGGITQSPKYLFRKEGQNVTLSCEQNLNHDAMYWYRQDPGQGLRLIYYSQIVNDFQKGDIAEGYSVSREKKESFPLTVTSAQKNPTAFYLCASSNYLQSSSYEQYFGPGTRLTVT.